The sequence of this T cell receptor (beta chain) was determined in a study of cytomegalovirus exposure and HLA in healthy donors. Study background: From about 179 million T cells, an earlier analysis saw roughly 120 million unique TCR beta sequences. In an early release, HLA-typed donors contributed about 79 million unique TCR sequences. Broader study findings: DRB1 had the most TCR associations and HLA-C the fewest, a later analysis found, with rates varying by HLA locus.

The germline gives CDR1 SGHTA, CDR2 FQGNSA. The CDR3 covers 15 residues. V was cut by 0 bases and J by 0 bases, with 5 bases left in between. It was with 60 Vbeta and 13 Jbeta primers that the PCR ran. Sequencing used immunoSEQ multiplex PCR; TCRdb keeps in-frame clones, though not all of them. The sample's table shows 180,000 or so clones. Participants comprised healthy donors of bone marrow. Comments on this clone: No antigen is known for it.

The genes are TRBV7-2 and TRBJ1-4, with D hard to call. This receptor was taken from a woman between 18 and 29 years old in good health and CMV-seropositive. The sample comprised PBMCs. The CDR3 sequence: CASSLAHTTNEKLFF. The CDR3 DNA sequence: TGTGCCAGCAGCTTAGCGCACACAACTAATGAAAAACTGTTTTTT.